This passage covers 7 T cell receptor beta chains from one sample sequenced in a study of shared clonotypes between healthy human individuals. Produced via immunoSEQ multiplex PCR; TCRdb's table is partial and in-frame only. The sample has approximately 2.3 million clones; approximately 95% are singletons. The material sequenced was naive CD4+ T cells from PBMCs. Specified subset: CD45RA+ positively selected. These receptors were obtained from a young man in good health. Some clones in this sample may be carry-over from other donors' samples.

CDR3 in amino acids: CASSVAPGYSYEQYF. The CDR3 DNA sequence: TGTGCCAGCAGCGTAGCCCCGGGATACTCCTACGAGCAGTACTTC. J is TRBJ2-7 and V is TRBV9; tentatively, D is TRBD2 (5 bases). The CDR3 loop spans 15 amino acids. With 0 bases removed from V and 0 bases from J, the gap between germline ends came to 10 bases. The germline gives CDR1 SGDLS, CDR2 YYNGEE.

This rearrangement joins TRBV7-2 to TRBJ1-1; D not certain. The V gene lost 5 bases and the J gene lost 1 base, with 17 bases spanning the gap. Germline V lookup: CDR1 SGHTA, CDR2 FQGNSA. The CDR3 has 16 amino acids. CDR3: CASSPDYSVQNTEAFF. DNA of the CDR3: TGTGCCAGCAGCCCAGATTACAGTGTCCAGAACACTGAAGCTTTCTTT.

Details on this clone: Different DNA sequences within this sample yield the same CDR3. The rearrangement joins TRBV5-1 to TRBJ2-7; D gene ambiguous. Germline V gene data show CDR1 as SGHRS and CDR2 as YFSETQ. Trimming took 0 bases from V and 0 from J, leaving 7 bases between them. The CDR3 spans 14 residues. The CDR3 here is CASSLEGGSYEQYF. CDR3 sequence (DNA): TGCGCCAGCAGCTTGGAAGGCGGCTCCTACGAGCAGTACTTC.

This sequence joins TRBV27 and TRBJ1-4, with D possibly TRBD1 on 5 matching bases. The germline V and J ends were trimmed by 5 bases and 11 bases, with 18 bases remaining between them. Germline V CDR1 and CDR2: MNHEY, SMNVEV (reference sequence). There are 14 residues in the CDR3. Here the CDR3 DNA reads TGTGCCAGCAGTCAAATGCCAGGGTCGGGGAAACTGTTTTTT. It specifies CASSQMPGSGKLFF.

The chain uses TRBV11-2 and TRBJ2-7; 9 bases fit TRBD2. CDR1 is SGHAT and CDR2 is FQNNGV in the germline V gene. The CDR3 has 15 residues. The trim removed 8 bases at V and 2 bases at J, leaving 10 bases unmatched. The CDR3 sequence is CASSRRAGGTYEQYF. In DNA, the CDR3 is TGTGCCAGCTCCCGACGAGCGGGAGGAACCTACGAGCAGTACTTC.

V gene TRBV27 combines with J gene TRBJ2-1; D is ambiguous. CDR3 length: 15 amino acids. The V end was cut by 6 bases, the J end by 2 bases, with 14 bases between. The germline gives CDR1 MNHEY, CDR2 SMNVEV (reference sequence). The CDR3 DNA reads TGTGCCAGCAGGCAAACAGTAGTCACCTACAATGAGCAGTTCTTC. Translation: CASRQTVVTYNEQFF.

The rearrangement uses TRBV7-3 and TRBJ2-3, with unresolved D. Germline V gene sequence: CDR1 SGHTA, CDR2 FQGTGA. Trimming cost V 6 bases and J 1 base, with 11 bases left between them. CDR3 length: 14 amino acids. The CDR3: CASSTPHRTDTQYF. In DNA, the CDR3 is TGTGCCAGCAGTACCCCGCACCGCACAGATACGCAGTATTTT.